Included here is one T cell receptor (beta chain) sequence, with context. What it binds is not known. The V gene lost 2 bases and the J gene lost 1 base, with 9 bases spanning the gap. CDR3 length: 15 residues. Per the germline V gene, CDR1 is SGHTA and CDR2 is FQGTGA. Naive CD8 populations comprised CD45RO-negative cells positively selected for CCR7, excluding terminally differentiated effector memory CD45RA+ cells. Only Caucasian adults living in Nashville, Tennessee made up the donor group. Original analysis: ImmunoSEQ supplied junction-only sequences lacking quality scores, so filtering was different. Profiled with immunoSEQ multiplex PCR; TCRdb holds only in-frame clones, not every one. Clonal size and the V and J genes are those of that table, whereas D and trimming came from the DNA. This sample has about 2.1 million clones, with 93% found just once. The data belong to a study of shared clonotypes between healthy human individuals. Whole-study context: A donor's plate count was three for CD4 naive and three for CD4 memory; CD8 naive had two and CD8 memory one. Study-wide results and limits: Rarefaction showed that sequencing of sorted subsets was incomplete (despite large depth).

Sequenced: naive CD8+ T cells from PBMCs. This receptor was identified in a young man in good health. Some clones in this sample may be carry-over from other donors' samples. The chain couples TRBV7-3 to TRBJ2-1, with D unclear. As DNA, the CDR3 is TGTGCCAGCAGCTTATTGGTACAGTCCTACAATGAGCAGTTCTTC. It is translated as CASSLLVQSYNEQFF.